This T cell receptor (beta chain) is from a study of cytomegalovirus exposure and HLA in healthy donors. Study results and limitations: A later analysis found common viral pathogens apparently linked to several of the most significant clusters. The sole available immune exposure information was CMV serostatus. Published work reported that the classifier diagnosed cytomegalovirus status with high specificity and sensitivity.

The V end was cut by 3 bases, the J end by 7 bases, with 15 bases between. From germline, CDR1 is LNHDA and CDR2 SQIVND (reference sequence). The CDR3 has 14 residues. The PCR contained 60 Vbeta and 13 Jbeta primers. Measured with immunoSEQ multiplex PCR; TCRdb has only the in-frame clones, and not every one. The sample records about 86,000 clones, roughly three quarters being singletons. Note on this clone: Its antigen is unknown.

The chain is built from TRBV19 and TRBJ1-2; TRBD1 is a possible D gene (6 bases). The TCR was taken from a middle-aged woman in good health and CMV-seropositive. Sample: PBMCs. CDR3 DNA: TGTGCCAGTAGTATGGGGACACCGAATTTTGGCTACACCTTC. It encodes CASSMGTPNFGYTF. The complete variable domain, with remaining parts taken from reference TRBV19 and TRBJ1-2, reads DGGITQSPKYLFRKEGQNVTLSCEQNLNHDAMYWYRQDPGQGLRLIYYSQIVNDFQKGDIAEGYSVSREKKESFPLTVTSAQKNPTAFYLCASSMGTPNFGYTFGSGTRLTVV.